Each of the 17 T cell receptor beta chains below was sequenced from the same sample in a study of blood T cell repertoires in COVID-19. Libraries were prepared by immunoSEQ multiplex PCR; TCRdb keeps only in-frame clonotypes and omits some of them. The repertoire holds 110,000 to 150,000 clones, almost 90% seen once, with 1.5% to 1.9% in the top ten. The sample taken for sequencing was peripheral blood. Source of these receptors: a woman aged 55-69 years with acute or convalescent COVID-19.

CDR3 coding DNA: TGTGCCAGCAGCCAAGGCAGGGGGGATCAGCCCCAGCATTTT. Its translation is CASSQGRGDQPQHF. The chain joins TRBV14 to TRBJ1-5, with TRBD1 matching 7 bases. CDR3 size: 14 residues. Germline values: CDR1 SGHDN, CDR2 FVKESK. V gave up 1 base and J gave up 5 bases; unmatched junction bases: 2.

The chain joins TRBV7-3 to TRBJ1-1; TRBD1 might be the D (5 bases). Germline loops: CDR1 SGHTA, CDR2 FQGTGA. The CDR3 is 15 amino acids. Trimming took off 5 bases at V and 5 bases at J, with 18 bases between the two ends. The DNA of the CDR3 is TGTGCCAGCAGCCCATCCGGGGGGTTGACAACTGAAGCTTTCTTT. Translation: CASSPSGGLTTEAFF.

The V gene is TRBV10-3, the J gene TRBJ2-3; 8 nucleotides agree with TRBD2. With V trimmed by 8 bases and J by 3 bases, 10 bases remained unmatched. Germline CDR1 and CDR2: ENHRY and SYGVKD. The CDR3 is 15 amino acids. The CDR3 loop is CAIADAGGATDTQYF. The CDR3, as DNA: TGTGCCATCGCGGATGCGGGGGGCGCGACAGATACGCAGTATTTT.

V gene TRBV11-2 combines with J gene TRBJ2-3; D is unclear. V was cut by 1 base and J by 4 bases, with 6 bases left in between. The germline CDR1 and CDR2 sequences are SGHAT and FQNNGV. The CDR3 has 13 residues. The CDR3 nucleotides are TGTGCCAGCAGCTTAGGAGCGCCAGATACGCAGTATTTT. Translating gives CASSLGAPDTQYF. The entire variable domain, with the rest obtained from reference TRBV11-2 and TRBJ2-3, is as follows: EAGVAQSPRYKIIEKRQSVAFWCNPISGHATLYWYQQILGQGPKLLIQFQNNGVVDDSQLPKDRFSAERLKGVDSTLKIQPAKLEDSAVYLCASSLGAPDTQYFGPGTRLTVL.

The rearrangement links TRBV11-2 to TRBJ2-7; no clear D. The ends were cut back, 5 bases at V and 3 bases at J, with 5 bases in the middle. Germline loops: CDR1 SGHAT, CDR2 FQNNGV. CDR3 length: 11 residues. In DNA form, the CDR3 reads TGTGCCAGCAGCGCGAACTACGAGCAGTACTTC. Protein sequence: CASSANYEQYF.

The chain couples TRBV4-1 to TRBJ2-5, with 9 positions matching TRBD1. Trimming cost V 4 bases and J 5 bases; bases outside gene matches: 2. This CDR3 comprises 13 residues. Germline assignment: CDR1 MGHRA and CDR2 YSYEKL. CDR3 amino acids: CASSLTGGETQYF. CDR3 bases: TGCGCCAGCAGCCTGACAGGGGGGGAGACCCAGTACTTC.

The gene calls are TRBV28 and TRBJ1-2; D unresolved. V shed 5 bases and J shed 1 base, with 5 bases lying between them. In germline, CDR1 is MDHEN, CDR2 SYDVKM. This CDR3 has 12 amino acids. The CDR3 loop is CASSLNNYGYTF. The CDR3 nucleotides are TGTGCCAGCAGTCTTAATAACTATGGCTACACCTTC.

This clone showed up just once. This chain links TRBV14 with TRBJ1-2; TRBD1 aligns across 10 bases. The length of the CDR3 is 17 residues. With 4 bases clipped from V and 4 bases from J, the junction kept 12 bases outside the gene matches. Germline loops: CDR1 SGHDN, CDR2 FVKESK. CDR3 amino acids: CASSLEAGTGAFYGYTF. In DNA form, the CDR3 reads TGTGCCAGCAGCCTCGAAGCCGGGACAGGGGCCTTCTATGGCTACACCTTC.

The genes are TRBV19 and TRBJ1-2; no definite D call. This CDR3 has 14 residues. V lost 5 bases to trimming and J lost 6 bases, with 16 bases between them. The V gene's germline CDR1 is LNHDA and CDR2 SQIVND (reference sequence). The CDR3 sequence is CASSSDTFRNGYTF. In nucleotides, the CDR3 is TGTGCCAGTAGTTCTGACACCTTTAGGAATGGCTACACCTTC.

The chain has TRBV7-2 and TRBJ1-1, with TRBD1 matching 7 bases. V was clipped by 5 bases and J by 8 bases; unmatched bases: 8. CDR3 length: 13 residues. Germline V gene sequence: CDR1 SGHTA, CDR2 FQGNSA. Here the CDR3 DNA reads TGTGCCAGCAGCCCAGGGACAGCTTTGGAAGCTTTCTTT. It yields the protein CASSPGTALEAFF.

The chain is built from TRBV13 and TRBJ1-4; D is undetermined. Germline assignment: CDR1 PRHDT and CDR2 FYEKMQ (reference sequence). The CDR3 sequence is 14 residues long. The V gene lost 5 bases and the J gene lost 3 bases, with 10 bases spanning the gap. The CDR3 nucleotides read TGTGCCAGCAGCCCGACAAGGTCTAATGAAAAACTGTTTTTT. Protein: CASSPTRSNEKLFF.

This clone was seen many times. V is TRBV5-6 and J is TRBJ1-6; D is unclear. Deletions cut 0 bases from V and 3 bases from J, with 10 bases between. Germline V gene sequence: CDR1 SGHDT, CDR2 YYEEEE. There are 16 residues in the CDR3. CDR3: CASSLDRSYYNSPLHF. CDR3 nucleotide sequence: TGTGCCAGCAGCTTGGACAGATCCTACTATAATTCACCCCTCCACTTT.

The genes are TRBV7-9 and TRBJ2-3; TRBD2 matches at 9 bases. Losses at the gene ends were 1 base for V and 3 bases for J; bases not matched to a gene: 5. This CDR3 contains 16 residues. Germline V lookup: CDR1 SEHNR, CDR2 FQNEAQ (reference sequence). The CDR3 is CASSLGAGGPTDTQYF. Here the CDR3 DNA reads TGTGCCAGCAGCTTAGGTGCGGGGGGGCCGACAGATACGCAGTATTTT.

The V gene is TRBV4-1, the J gene TRBJ1-2, with 7 nucleotides matching TRBD1. CDR1 is MGHRA and CDR2 is YSYEKL in the germline V gene. The V and J ends lost 3 bases and 6 bases, in that order; junction bases with no gene match: 7. The CDR3 has 14 residues. The CDR3 nucleotides are TGCGCCAGCAGCCACGGGACAGCGGAGAATGGCTACACCTTC. Encoded protein: CASSHGTAENGYTF.

This chain uses TRBV12-3 or TRBV12-4 with TRBJ1-5, with D uncertain. Trimming cost V 5 bases and J 6 bases, with 8 bases left between them. The CDR3 consists of 12 residues. The chain's CDR3 is CASSRGPQPQHF. The CDR3 nucleotides read TGTGCCAGCAGTCGTGGGCCTCAGCCCCAGCATTTT.

This clone was counted a single time. The V and J genes are TRBV5-1 and TRBJ2-5; 8 bases line up with TRBD1. The CDR3 extends over 16 amino acids. V gave up 0 bases and J gave up 1 base; unmatched junction bases: 5. Germline V gene sequence: CDR1 SGHRS, CDR2 YFSETQ. CDR3 sequence (DNA): TGCGCCAGCAGCTTGGTTCAGGGGGCGATCCAAGAGACCCAGTACTTC. Translated: CASSLVQGAIQETQYF.

This sequence joins TRBV4-3 and TRBJ2-1; possible D gene TRBD2, 6 bases. The CDR3 contains 15 residues. The germline gives CDR1 LGHNA, CDR2 YSLEER. V was shortened by 1 base and J by 3 bases, with 10 bases between the two germline ends. The DNA for the CDR3 is TGCGCCAGCAGCCAAGTTAGCGGATACTACAATGAGCAGTTCTTC. The encoded protein is CASSQVSGYYNEQFF.